This section outlines one TCR beta chain sequence together with its context. What it binds is unknown. This record comes from a study of cytomegalovirus exposure and HLA in healthy donors. Primers included in the PCR were 60 Vbeta and 13 Jbeta primers. The protocol was immunoSEQ multiplex PCR, while the TCRdb copy is restricted to in-frame clones and leaves out a portion. The sample holds under 95,000 clones. CDR3 length equals 14 residues. Trimming removed 6 bases at V and 2 bases at J, with 14 bases between. The V gene's germline CDR1 is MNHEY and CDR2 SVGAGI. Overall study findings and caveats: The study found most TCR sequences rare, yet found some public TCRs in many donors. One cluster of highly shared sequence variants probably arose as a sequencing artifact.

Sequenced sample: PBMCs. This chain uses TRBV6-5 with TRBJ2-7; D is perhaps TRBD1 (6 bases). The TCR was taken from a female donor in good health and CMV-seropositive. The CDR3 region is CASRRDRLTYEQYF. CDR3 bases: TGTGCCAGCAGACGCGACAGGCTTACCTACGAGCAGTACTTC.